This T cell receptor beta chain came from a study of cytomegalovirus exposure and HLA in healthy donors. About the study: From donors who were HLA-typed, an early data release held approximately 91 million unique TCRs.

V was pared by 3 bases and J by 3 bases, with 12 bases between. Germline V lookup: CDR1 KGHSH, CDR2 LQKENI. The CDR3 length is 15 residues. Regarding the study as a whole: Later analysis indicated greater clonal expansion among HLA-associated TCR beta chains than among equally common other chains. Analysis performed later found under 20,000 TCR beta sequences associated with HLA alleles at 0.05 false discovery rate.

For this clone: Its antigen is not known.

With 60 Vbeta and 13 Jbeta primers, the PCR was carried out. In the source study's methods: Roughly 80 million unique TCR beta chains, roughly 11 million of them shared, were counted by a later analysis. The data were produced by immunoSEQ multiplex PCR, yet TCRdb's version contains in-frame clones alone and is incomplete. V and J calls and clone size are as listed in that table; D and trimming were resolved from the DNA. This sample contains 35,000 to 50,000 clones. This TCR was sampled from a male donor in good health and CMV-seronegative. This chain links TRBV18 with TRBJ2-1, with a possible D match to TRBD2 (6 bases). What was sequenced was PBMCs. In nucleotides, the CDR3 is TGTGCCAGCTCACCCAACACGGGGGACTACAATGAGCAGTTCTTC. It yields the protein CASSPNTGDYNEQFF.